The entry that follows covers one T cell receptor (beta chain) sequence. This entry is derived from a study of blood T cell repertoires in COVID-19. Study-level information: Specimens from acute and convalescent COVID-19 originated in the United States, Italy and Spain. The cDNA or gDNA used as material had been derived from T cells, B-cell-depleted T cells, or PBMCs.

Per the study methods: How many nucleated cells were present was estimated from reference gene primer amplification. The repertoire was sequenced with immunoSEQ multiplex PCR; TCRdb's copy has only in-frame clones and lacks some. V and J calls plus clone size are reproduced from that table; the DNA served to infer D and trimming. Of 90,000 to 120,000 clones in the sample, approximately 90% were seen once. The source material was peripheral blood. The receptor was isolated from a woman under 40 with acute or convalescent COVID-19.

CDR3 nucleotides: TGTGCCAGCAGTCCACGTGCGGGGGCCATTCCTAACTATGGCTACACCTTC. Protein product: CASSPRAGAIPNYGYTF. This chain connects TRBV6-6 to TRBJ1-2; possible D gene TRBD1, 6 bases. Trimming shortened V by 5 bases and J by 0 bases, and 19 bases separated the two germline ends. This CDR3 is 17 amino acids long. Germline CDR1 MNHNY, CDR2 SVGAGI (reference sequence).